The 27 T cell receptor beta chains presented below share a single source sample, sequenced in a study of OX40 agonist ivuxolimab in advanced cancers. Clones were sequenced by immunoSEQ multiplex PCR, and TCRdb holds only the in-frame ones, with some missing. The table lists about 56,000 clones, more than 80% of them singletons, with 3.1% in the top ten. This specimen was CD4+ or CD8+ T cells sorted from blood, taken in a trial of the OX40 agonist ivuxolimab. The receptor source for this set is an adult with an advanced solid tumor such as melanoma, head and neck, liver or kidney cancer.

This clone appeared a few times. This chain joins TRBV7-3 and TRBJ1-5; D might be TRBD1 (6 bases). The V and J ends lost 1 base and 4 bases respectively, with 11 bases between them. The CDR3 has 15 residues. Per the germline V gene, CDR1 is SGHTA and CDR2 is FQGTGA. The CDR3 bases are TGTGCCAGCAGCTTAAACGGACAGCCGAATCAGCCCCAGCATTTT. Amino acid sequence: CASSLNGQPNQPQHF. Together with reference TRBV7-3 and TRBJ1-5, the CDR3 gives the full variable domain: GAGVSQTPSNKVTEKGKYVELRCDPISGHTALYWYRQSLGQGPEFLIYFQGTGAADDSGLPNDRFFAVRPEGSVSTLKIQRTERGDSAVYLCASSLNGQPNQPQHFGDGTRLSIL.

V usage is TRBV5-8 and J usage is TRBJ1-1; D remains unclear. CDR1 is SGHTS and CDR2 is YDEGEE in the germline V gene. The CDR3 is 14 amino acids. The V end lost 7 bases, the J end lost 1 base, and 14 bases lay between the germline ends. CDR3 residues: CASRKRASNTEAFF. CDR3 DNA sequence: TGTGCCAGCCGCAAACGGGCCTCGAACACTGAAGCTTTCTTT.

This clone was seen a few times. The chain couples TRBV28 to TRBJ2-7, with no clear D. Germline CDR1 is MDHEN and CDR2 is SYDVKM. The V gene lost 2 bases and the J gene lost 6 bases, with 5 bases spanning the gap. This CDR3 spans 11 amino acids. Here the CDR3 DNA reads TGTGCCAGCAGTTTAGATCGCGAGCAGTACTTC. This sequence encodes CASSLDREQYF.

The chain employs TRBV25-1 and TRBJ1-1; TRBD1 matches at 8 bases. V lost 7 bases and J lost 0; bases outside the gene matches: 10. Germline V lookup: CDR1 MGHDK, CDR2 SYGVNS. The CDR3 totals 16 residues. CDR3 nucleotide sequence: TGTGCCAGCACCCAGACAGGGGCCCCCATGAACACTGAAGCTTTCTTT. This sequence encodes CASTQTGAPMNTEAFF.

V is TRBV7-9 and J is TRBJ2-6; perhaps TRBD1 as D (5 bases). The V gene's germline CDR1 is SEHNR and CDR2 FQNEAQ (reference sequence). V lost 4 bases, J lost 1 base, and 11 bases lay in between. The CDR3 totals 16 residues. The CDR3 DNA reads TGTGCCAGCAGCTCCCCCAGGGTGTCTGGGGCCAACGTCCTGACTTTC. This gives the protein CASSSPRVSGANVLTF.

The chain links TRBV19 to TRBJ1-2, with 7 bases fitting TRBD1. Unmatched junction bases numbered 11, after V lost 9 bases and J lost 4 bases. CDR1 is LNHDA, CDR2 SQIVND, per germline (reference sequence). There are 14 residues in the CDR3. The CDR3 here is CASCRDSSIYGYTF. The DNA of the CDR3 is TGTGCCAGCTGTCGGGACAGTTCGATCTATGGCTACACCTTC.

V usage is TRBV7-6 and J usage is TRBJ2-3, with D maybe TRBD2 (6 bases). The germline CDR1 and CDR2 sequences are SGHVS and FNYEAQ. The CDR3 length is 16 residues. V lost 5 bases and J lost 0, with 15 bases in between. CDR3 bases: TGTGCCAGCAGCGCCCTTAATGGGGGGAGCACAGATACGCAGTATTTT. This sequence encodes CASSALNGGSTDTQYF.

The rearrangement uses TRBV19 and TRBJ2-2, with TRBD1 matching 9 bases. V gave up 7 bases and J gave up 4 bases; unmatched junction bases: 4. The V gene's germline CDR1 is LNHDA and CDR2 SQIVND (reference sequence). CDR3 length: 14 residues. The CDR3 nucleotides read TGTGCCAGTAAACAGGGGGCAACCACCGGGGAGCTGTTTTTT. It encodes CASKQGATTGELFF.

V usage is TRBV18 and J usage is TRBJ1-2; no reliable D call. The CDR3 contains 15 residues. Germline V CDR1 and CDR2: KGHSH, LQKENI. V dropped 3 bases and J dropped 3 bases, with 14 bases sitting between them. CDR3 region: CASSPNYKRDYGYTF. DNA for the CDR3: TGTGCCAGCTCACCTAACTATAAACGGGACTATGGCTACACCTTC.

The chain joins TRBV7-2 to TRBJ2-1; 8 bases fit TRBD1. The CDR3 totals 16 residues. With V trimmed by 1 base and J by 6 bases, 8 bases remained unmatched. The V gene's germline CDR1 is SGHTA and CDR2 FQGNSA. DNA for the CDR3: TGTGCCAGCAGCTTAGGAGGACAGGGCGGCATCAATGAGCAGTTCTTC. Its translation is CASSLGGQGGINEQFF.

This clone was counted a single time. J is TRBJ2-3 and V is TRBV5-1; the D gene is possibly TRBD2 (6 bases). The ends were cut back, 4 bases at V and 0 bases at J, with 18 bases in the middle. Per the germline V gene, CDR1 is SGHRS and CDR2 is YFSETQ. The CDR3 runs 17 residues. CDR3 residues: CASSHGNLASSTDTQYF. The CDR3 bases are TGCGCCAGCAGCCACGGGAACCTAGCGTCTAGCACAGATACGCAGTATTTT.

This chain links TRBV7-9 with TRBJ1-1; TRBD1 is a possible D gene (6 bases). V lost 3 bases to trimming and J lost 2 bases, with 10 bases between them. Germline CDR1 and CDR2: SEHNR and FQNEAQ (reference sequence). The CDR3 runs 14 residues. The CDR3: CASSFNRANTEAFF. CDR3 coding DNA: TGTGCCAGCAGCTTCAACAGGGCTAACACTGAAGCTTTCTTT. The full variable domain, with the rest looked up from reference TRBV7-9 and TRBJ1-1, is DTGVSQNPRHKITKRGQNVTFRCDPISEHNRLYWYRQTLGQGPEFLTYFQNEAQLEKSRLLSDRFSAERPKGSFSTLEIQRTEQGDSAMYLCASSFNRANTEAFFGQGTRLTVV.

The chain employs TRBV6-1 and TRBJ2-5, with D perhaps TRBD1 or TRBD2 (6 bases each). V was cut by 2 bases and J by 5 bases, with 15 bases left in between. CDR1 is MNHNS and CDR2 is SASEGT in the germline V gene. The CDR3 is 15 residues long. CDR3 loop: CASSESWGAGETQYF. For the CDR3, the DNA is TGTGCCAGCAGTGAATCGTGGGGGGCAGGCGAGACCCAGTACTTC.

V and J are TRBV5-5 and TRBJ2-5; 14 positions match TRBD2. The germline V gene encodes CDR1 SGHKS and CDR2 YYEKEE (reference sequence). This CDR3 has 15 residues. Losses at the gene ends were 4 bases for V and 5 bases for J; bases not matched to a gene: 4. The CDR3 region is CASSLTSGRGETQYF. The CDR3 DNA reads as TGTGCCAGCAGCCTGACTAGCGGGAGGGGGGAGACCCAGTACTTC.

The J gene is TRBJ1-5, the V gene TRBV18; TRBD1 matches at 7 bases. V gave up 3 bases and J gave up 6 bases; unmatched junction bases: 11. The germline V gene has CDR1 KGHSH and CDR2 LQKENI. CDR3 size: 16 residues. CDR3: CASSPSTGRSVQPQHF. DNA for the CDR3: TGTGCCAGCTCACCGTCGACAGGGAGGAGCGTTCAGCCCCAGCATTTT.

This clone has just one count. The V call is TRBV4-1, the J call TRBJ2-1, with D tentatively TRBD2 (6 bases). Deletions cut 5 bases from V and 6 bases from J, with 20 bases between. The CDR3 is 16 residues long. Germline V lookup: CDR1 MGHRA, CDR2 YSYEKL. The CDR3 is CASSFAGTGGGNEQFF. In DNA, the CDR3 is TGCGCCAGCAGCTTCGCCGGGACTGGAGGCGGCAATGAGCAGTTCTTC.

The V gene is TRBV6-1, the J gene TRBJ1-1, with TRBD1 identical over 7 bases. The CDR3 totals 15 residues. V was clipped by 7 bases and J by 1 base; unmatched bases: 9. Germline V CDR1 and CDR2: MNHNS, SASEGT. CDR3 sequence: CASNFRRQGNTEAFF. The CDR3 coding sequence is TGTGCCAGCAACTTTAGAAGACAGGGGAACACTGAAGCTTTCTTT.

V and J are TRBV27 and TRBJ1-1; 9 bases are a match to TRBD1. The V gene end was trimmed by 4 bases and the J gene end by 6 bases; junction bases not matched to a gene: 9. This CDR3 has 15 residues. Germline CDR1 is MNHEY and CDR2 is SMNVEV (reference sequence). CDR3 loop: CASSSYTGGIAEAFF. The CDR3 DNA follows: TGTGCCAGCAGTTCATATACAGGGGGCATCGCTGAAGCTTTCTTT.

The chain links TRBV7-8 to TRBJ2-5, with D possibly being TRBD2 (6 bases). The DNA end favors TRBJ2-7, so the J call may be wrong. This CDR3 comprises 16 residues. Germline V gives CDR1 SGHVS, CDR2 FQNEAQ. The DNA of the CDR3 is TGTGCCAGCAGCTTAGCGGTTGCGGGAAGCTCCTACGAGCAGTACTTC. Residues: CASSLAVAGSSYEQYF.

The chain uses TRBV6-1 and TRBJ2-7; D remains unclear. Germline assignment: CDR1 MNHNS and CDR2 SASEGT. Trimming left V 5 bases short and J 5 bases short, with 13 bases between. The CDR3 runs to 13 residues. The chain's CDR3 is CASSTLGIDEQYF. The DNA of the CDR3 is TGTGCCAGCAGTACCCTAGGGATCGACGAGCAGTACTTC.

This clone was detected only a few times. The rearrangement links TRBV5-4 to TRBJ1-2; the match to TRBD1 covers 7 bases. CDR3 length: 14 residues. In germline, CDR1 is SGHNT, CDR2 YYREEE (reference sequence). Unmatched junction bases numbered 6, after V lost 4 bases and J lost 3 bases. CDR3 in amino acids: CASSPLQGYYGYTF. The CDR3 region has the DNA TGTGCCAGCAGCCCCTTACAGGGGTACTATGGCTACACCTTC.

The CDR3 nucleotides are TGTGCCAGCAGTGAGGGCAGGAACACTGAAGCTTTCTTT. Amino acid sequence: CASSEGRNTEAFF. V gene TRBV6-5 combines with J gene TRBJ1-1, with no clear D. This CDR3 is 13 amino acids long. In germline, CDR1 is MNHEY, CDR2 SVGAGI. Between the trimmed V and J ends, which lost 5 bases and 1 base, there was a span of 8 bases.

The V call is TRBV12-5, the J call TRBJ2-7; D might be TRBD2 (6 bases). The CDR3 is made up of 13 amino acids. Per germline, CDR1 LGHNT and CDR2 FRNRAP. The germline V and J ends were trimmed by 0 bases and 6 bases, with 9 bases remaining between them. CDR3 bases: TGTGCTAGTGGTTTGGTAGGTAGCGGCGAGCAGTACTTC. Amino acids: CASGLVGSGEQYF.

The chain uses TRBV5-1 and TRBJ1-1; 10 bases fit TRBD1. J lost 5 bases, V lost 0 bases, and 4 bases had no gene match. The CDR3 totals 15 residues. Germline CDR1 is SGHRS and CDR2 is YFSETQ. This CDR3 reads CASSLDGTGVTEAFF. The CDR3 bases are TGCGCCAGCAGCTTGGACGGGACAGGGGTTACTGAAGCTTTCTTT.

J is TRBJ2-4 and V is TRBV2; TRBD2 might be the D (5 bases). Germline assignment: CDR1 SNHLY and CDR2 FYNNEI. Trimming stripped 5 bases from V and 7 bases from J, with 12 bases between. This CDR3 is built from 13 residues. The CDR3 sequence is CASSKDLGNIQYF. The DNA for the CDR3 is TGTGCCAGCAGTAAGGACTTGGGGAACATTCAGTACTTC.

In this sample, this clone is medium-sized. This chain links TRBV19 with TRBJ1-6, with 12 bases aligning to TRBD1. The CDR3 extends over 18 amino acids. The V and J ends lost 3 bases and 9 bases, in that order; junction bases with no gene match: 12. Germline V gives CDR1 LNHDA, CDR2 SQIVND (reference sequence). The CDR3 DNA reads TGTGCCAGTAGTATCCGGGGACAGGGGGCGATTTTAGGTTCACCCCTCCACTTT. As protein: CASSIRGQGAILGSPLHF.

In DNA form, the CDR3 reads TGTGCCAGCAGCCTCGCGGGAGGGGCATACAATGAGCAGTTCTTC. Encoded protein: CASSLAGGAYNEQFF. The gene calls are TRBV11-3 and TRBJ2-1; 9 bases agree with TRBD2. This CDR3 is 15 amino acids long. The trim removed 5 bases at V and 4 bases at J, leaving 6 bases unmatched. Germline loops: CDR1 SGHNT, CDR2 YENEEA.